The clone carrying this T cell receptor beta chain was detected once. The sample is drawn from a study of Graves' ophthalmopathy and Graves' hyperthyroidism. This CDR3 comprises 16 residues. Germline assignment: CDR1 SGHKS and CDR2 YYEKEE (reference sequence). V was trimmed by 1 base and J by 8 bases, leaving 19 bases between them. The sequenced template was RNA, covering the TCR beta CDR3 region. The first-round RT-PCR employed HTBI primers together with the Qiagen OneStep RT-PCR kit. A multiplex PCR was then performed as the second round. MiXCR, run by TCRdb on the multiplex PCR reads, gives a single entry per CDR3 protein. The sample carries 210,000 or so distinct CDR3 sequences, over 25% recorded once.

Sequencing input: peripheral blood. The TCR comes from a man between 50 and 59 years old with Graves' ophthalmopathy. V is TRBV5-5 and J is TRBJ2-4, with D tentatively TRBD1 (5 bases). The chain's CDR3 is CASSLFQTAEVDIQYF. The DNA for the CDR3 is TGTGCCAGCAGCTTGTTTCAGACAGCCGAGGTCGACATTCAGTACTTC.